The following is a T cell receptor beta chain sequence with its context. Its matching antigen is unknown. The data are from a study of neoadjuvant anti-PD-1 for oral cavity cancer. General study points: Higher pretreatment Treg/Th17 ratios tracked higher pretreatment blood clonality.

Looked up from germline, CDR1 is SGHAT and CDR2 is FQNNGV. Trimming shortened V by 2 bases and J by 3 bases, and 14 bases separated the two germline ends. The CDR3 length is 16 residues. Documented time point: after neoadjuvant nivolumab, at surgical resection. The assay was immunoSEQ multiplex PCR, and TCRdb's table has in-frame clones only and misses some. Found here are 30,000 or so clones, roughly 80% of them singletons; the top ten hold almost 3.5%. This clonotype was obtained from a person between 40 and 85 years old with oral cavity squamous cell carcinoma. Source: PBMCs, taken after nivolumab (anti-PD-1) treatment. The chain is built from TRBV11-2 and TRBJ2-1; maybe TRBD1 (5 bases). CDR3 nucleotide sequence: TGTGCCAGCAGCTTATCGGTGGGGCTATTCTACAATGAGCAGTTCTTC. Protein product: CASSLSVGLFYNEQFF.